This TCR beta chain stems from a study of post-analysis software for immune sequencing data. Overall study: Progressive-relapsing, secondary progressive and relapsing-remitting multiple sclerosis were among the disease courses included. Study findings and constraints: Comparison with controls showed significantly lower normalized Chao1 diversity in multiple sclerosis patients. Strong co-clustering by F measure linked samples that shared a preparation batch. Patients carried roughly 5 TRBV segments more frequently than controls did, and TRBV5-6, TRBV5-1 and TRBV20-1 were among them.

On this clonotype itself: The antigen is undetermined.

The library was made from cDNA and included unique molecular identifiers. Input amounts of 1 to 10 million T cells were used. These gave 500,000 or so cDNA molecules, so each molecule approximated one T cell. TCRdb re-analysed the PCR reads in MiXCR, keeping a single row per CDR3 protein. In the table there are about 460,000 distinct CDR3 sequences, under 55% of which are singletons. V dropped 1 base and J dropped 3; count of bases not matched to a gene: 12. Per the germline V gene, CDR1 is MGHRA and CDR2 is YSYEKL. This CDR3 contains 18 residues. This sequence was found in a girl under 18 with multiple sclerosis. Material: blood. The chain has TRBV4-1 and TRBJ2-1; 7 bases are a match to TRBD1. Here the CDR3 DNA reads TGCGCCAGCAGCCAAGCTCCAATAACAGGGGTGTACTACAATGAGCAGTTCTTC. It encodes CASSQAPITGVYYNEQFF.